Presented here are 32 T cell receptor beta chains from one specimen sequenced in a study of monozygotic twins with inflammatory bowel disease. TCRdb reprocessed the 5' RACE reads and reports one entry per CDR3 protein, with no DNA. The table lists more than 300,000 distinct CDR3 sequences. Sequenced input: blood. The receptors stem from a human donor with ulcerative colitis or Crohn's disease, or a healthy co-twin of an affected twin (not recorded which).

The chain employs TRBV4-3 and TRBJ2-2; TCRdb names TRBD2, which stays unverified in the absence of DNA. Germline V CDR1 and CDR2: LGHNA, YSLEER. The CDR3 extends over 17 amino acids. The CDR3 is CASSQWTSGDPTGELFF.

This chain joins TRBV20-1 and TRBJ1-1; TCRdb designates TRBD1, a call that cannot be tested without DNA. The CDR3 has 15 amino acids. CDR1 DFQATT and CDR2 SNEGSKA come from the germline V gene (reference sequence). CDR3 sequence reads: CSARASGQGGTEAFF.

The chain carries TRBV7-9 and TRBJ2-7; the D call from TCRdb, TRBD2, cannot be confirmed without DNA. CDR1 and CDR2 from the germline V gene are SEHNR and FQNEAQ (reference sequence). The CDR3 is 15 amino acids. The CDR3 sequence is CASSFTDYSSYEQYF.

The V gene is TRBV15, the J gene TRBJ2-7; TCRdb gives TRBD2 as the D gene, but with no DNA this cannot be confirmed. Per the germline V gene, CDR1 is LNHNV and CDR2 is YYDKDF (reference sequence). This CDR3 comprises 15 residues. CDR3 loop: CATSHGTSRHYEQYF. The full variable domain, rest sourced from reference TRBV15 and TRBJ2-7, is DAMVIQNPRYQVTQFGKPVTLSCSQTLNHNVMYWYQQKSSQAPKLLFHYYDKDFNNEADTPDNFQSRRPNTSFCFLDIRSPGLGDTAMYLCATSHGTSRHYEQYFGPGTRLTVT.

The chain carries TRBV9 and TRBJ2-7; with no DNA, the TCRdb D assignment of TRBD1 cannot be verified. Germline CDR1 reads SGDLS; CDR2 reads YYNGEE. The CDR3 is made up of 16 amino acids. The CDR3 loop is CASSPMGGDPSYEQYF.

This sequence joins TRBV7-8 and TRBJ2-7; absent DNA, TCRdb's TRBD1 call cannot be checked. The CDR3 totals 16 residues. The germline V gene encodes CDR1 SGHVS and CDR2 FQNEAQ. The CDR3 loop reads CASSLGVRAISYEQYF.

The genes are TRBV5-4 and TRBJ1-6. From germline, CDR1 is SGHNT and CDR2 YYREEE (reference sequence). The CDR3 has 15 residues. CDR3 sequence reads: CASSLGGGHNSPLHF.

V usage is TRBV30 and J usage is TRBJ1-4; TCRdb designates TRBD1, a call that cannot be tested without DNA. This CDR3 has 16 residues. Germline V lookup: CDR1 GTSNPN, CDR2 SVGIG (reference sequence). This CDR3 is CAWNGQAPSTNEKLFF.

The chain has TRBV15 and TRBJ2-3. Germline assignment: CDR1 LNHNV and CDR2 YYDKDF (reference sequence). CDR3 length: 11 residues. The CDR3 loop is CATSRLDTQYF.

The CDR3 here is CASSSGQVGVGELFF. The rearrangement links TRBV12-3 or TRBV12-4 to TRBJ2-2; the TRBD1 assignment by TCRdb is unverifiable without DNA. The length of the CDR3 is 15 residues.

The chain carries TRBV20-1 and TRBJ2-7; absent DNA, TCRdb's TRBD1 call cannot be checked. The length of the CDR3 is 13 residues. Germline V CDR1 and CDR2: DFQATT, SNEGSKA (reference sequence). The chain's CDR3 is CSASTGNPYEQYF.

The chain employs TRBV7-2 and TRBJ1-1; TCRdb designates TRBD1, a call that cannot be tested without DNA. CDR3 length: 17 residues. Germline CDR1 is SGHTA and CDR2 is FQGNSA. The CDR3 spells CASSPTDRGLGNTEAFF.

This chain joins TRBV4-3 and TRBJ2-7; TCRdb lists TRBD2, though no DNA is available to test this call. The CDR3 totals 16 residues. CDR1 and CDR2 (germline): LGHNA, YSLEER. The CDR3 loop reads CASSQDVLAGGLEQYF.

The chain couples TRBV2 to TRBJ2-2. CDR1 SNHLY and CDR2 FYNNEI come from the germline V gene. CDR3 length equals 14 residues. This CDR3 is CASSLAVITGELFF.

V usage is TRBV5-1 and J usage is TRBJ2-5; the D call of TRBD1 rests on TCRdb alone, since no DNA is present to check it. Germline CDR1 is SGHRS and CDR2 is YFSETQ. The CDR3 loop spans 14 amino acids. The chain's CDR3 is CASSVGTVQETQYF.

This chain connects TRBV7-9 to TRBJ2-2. The CDR3 runs 14 residues. Germline CDR1 reads SEHNR; CDR2 reads FQNEAQ (reference sequence). CDR3 sequence: CASRESRNTGELFF.

The V call is TRBV7-3, the J call TRBJ2-2; absent DNA, TCRdb's TRBD2 call cannot be checked. The CDR3 is 12 residues long. Germline CDR1 and CDR2: SGHTA and FQGTGA. CDR3 sequence: CASAVGAGELFF.

The V call is TRBV15, the J call TRBJ1-1. The CDR3 contains 12 residues. Germline V gives CDR1 LNHNV, CDR2 YYDKDF (reference sequence). The CDR3 loop is CATSRDLLEAFF.

The chain recombines TRBV7-2 with TRBJ2-7; the TCRdb D gene call, TRBD1, has no DNA to confirm it. This CDR3 has 15 amino acids. Per the germline V gene, CDR1 is SGHTA and CDR2 is FQGNSA. The CDR3 sequence is CASSFPGTASYEQYF.

The rearrangement links TRBV12-3 or TRBV12-4 to TRBJ1-1; as DNA is missing, the TRBD1 call by TCRdb cannot be tested. This CDR3 has 15 residues. Here the CDR3 reads CASSPVGALGTEAFF.

V gene TRBV5-6 combines with J gene TRBJ2-3; checking the TCRdb D call of TRBD2 is not possible without DNA. The CDR3 totals 16 residues. CDR1 is SGHDT, CDR2 YYEEEE, per germline. CDR3 in amino acids: CASSWRLAGGTDTQYF.

The J gene is TRBJ2-1, the V gene TRBV7-9; TCRdb's assignment of TRBD1 cannot be checked, as there is no DNA. Germline V gene sequence: CDR1 SEHNR, CDR2 FQNEAQ (reference sequence). The CDR3 is 12 amino acids. CDR3 in amino acids: CASSSTGDEQFF.

The chain has TRBV6-4 and TRBJ2-7; TCRdb calls TRBD1, which cannot be checked without DNA. In germline, CDR1 is MRHNA, CDR2 SNTAGT. The CDR3 sequence is 15 residues long. CDR3 in amino acids: CASSFFAGGNYEQYF.

The chain combines TRBV19 with TRBJ1-6. CDR1 and CDR2 from the germline V gene are LNHDA and SQIVND (reference sequence). The CDR3 contains 15 residues. The CDR3 loop reads CASSISRAPNSPLHF.

The gene calls are TRBV3-1 and TRBJ1-1; TCRdb's D call of TRBD1 is untestable without DNA. The CDR3 extends over 15 amino acids. Germline loops: CDR1 LGHDT, CDR2 YNNKEL (reference sequence). The CDR3 loop is CASSQPQGGNTEAFF.

The V gene is TRBV5-1, the J gene TRBJ1-5. The CDR3 runs 14 residues. Germline V CDR1 and CDR2: SGHRS, YFSETQ. CDR3 in amino acids: CASSIDSGRQPQHF. Full variable domain (outside the CDR3, taken from reference TRBV5-1 and TRBJ1-5): KAGVTQTPRYLIKTRGQQVTLSCSPISGHRSVSWYQQTPGQGLQFLFEYFSETQRNKGNFPGRFSGRQFSNSRSEMNVSTLELGDSALYLCASSIDSGRQPQHFGDGTRLSIL.

V is TRBV6-1 and J is TRBJ1-3; the D call from TCRdb, TRBD1, cannot be confirmed without DNA. Per the germline V gene, CDR1 is MNHNS and CDR2 is SASEGT. CDR3 length: 15 amino acids. CDR3 in amino acids: CASSRDTRSGNTIYF.

The chain uses TRBV7-9 and TRBJ2-7; TCRdb names TRBD1, which stays unverified in the absence of DNA. There are 15 residues in the CDR3. Germline assignment: CDR1 SEHNR and CDR2 FQNEAQ (reference sequence). CDR3 loop: CASSLAGTPLYEQYF. The variable domain in full, completed from reference TRBV7-9 and TRBJ2-7, reads DTGVSQNPRHKITKRGQNVTFRCDPISEHNRLYWYRQTLGQGPEFLTYFQNEAQLEKSRLLSDRFSAERPKGSFSTLEIQRTEQGDSAMYLCASSLAGTPLYEQYFGPGTRLTVT.

This chain joins TRBV6-2 or TRBV6-3 and TRBJ2-3. The CDR3 extends over 15 amino acids. Germline values: CDR1 MNHEY, CDR2 SVGEGT. CDR3 sequence: CASSYFASLTDTQYF.

The chain has TRBV20-1 and TRBJ2-7. The CDR3 is made up of 11 amino acids. Looked up from germline, CDR1 is DFQATT and CDR2 is SNEGSKA (reference sequence). This CDR3 reads CSATDPYEQYF.

The chain has TRBV20-1 and TRBJ2-1; TCRdb indicates TRBD2, and absent DNA this call remains unverified. The CDR3 totals 14 residues. The V gene's germline CDR1 is DFQATT and CDR2 SNEGSKA (reference sequence). The CDR3 protein is CSASGPGLDSEQFF.

The genes are TRBV5-1 and TRBJ1-4. Germline values: CDR1 SGHRS, CDR2 YFSETQ. This CDR3 contains 15 residues. The CDR3 loop reads CASSLRGATNEKLFF.